This is a list of T cell receptor beta chains from one sample in a study of Graves' ophthalmopathy and Graves' hyperthyroidism. TCRdb itself ran the multiplex PCR reads through MiXCR, one entry per CDR3 protein. The data show about 700,000 distinct CDR3 sequences, roughly 41% seen once. Sequencing was carried out using peripheral blood. The receptor source for this set is an adult man with Graves' ophthalmopathy. CDR3s include the opening cysteine and the closing phenylalanine or tryptophan. D genes are given only for firm matches. Size is omitted from some rows. Given values are once, few, many or a class for expanded clones.

size: NA
V: TRBV14
J: TRBJ1-2
D: NA
DNA: TGTGCCAGCAGCCCTCCCGGGCGGGGTGGAAACACCTTC
CDR3: CASSPPGRGGNTF

size: few
V: TRBV4-1
J: TRBJ1-4
D: NA
DNA: TGCGCCAGCAGCCACTATGAGGGAGATGAAAAACTGTTTTTT
CDR3: CASSHYEGDEKLFF

size: many
V: TRBV7-9
J: TRBJ1-2
D: NA
DNA: TGTGCCAGCAGCTTAGCGCAGGGATCTGGCTACACCTTC
CDR3: CASSLAQGSGYTF

size: many
V: TRBV29-1
J: TRBJ1-3
D: NA
DNA: TGCAGCGTTGGGTGGGGGTACTCTGGAAACACCATATATTTT
CDR3: CSVGWGYSGNTIYF

size: many
V: TRBV2
J: TRBJ1-1
D: NA
DNA: TGTGCCAGCAGTTGGAGAAGCCAGGAGAAAGCTTTCTTT
CDR3: CASSWRSQEKAFF

size: few
V: TRBV25-1
J: TRBJ2-2
D: NA
DNA: TGTGCCAGCAGCGTAGAAGTAGCGCACGCGAACACCGGGGAGCTGTTTTTT
CDR3: CASSVEVAHANTGELFF

size: NA
V: TRBV9
J: TRBJ1-2
D: NA
DNA: TGTGCCAGCAGCGTAGAAGGGTTGGATGGCTACACCTTC
CDR3: CASSVEGLDGYTF

size: many
V: TRBV24-1
J: TRBJ2-7
D: TRBD2
DNA: TGTGCCACGGCCGGGACTAGCGGGTCGGATTCCTACGAGCAGTACTTC
CDR3: CATAGTSGSDSYEQYF

size: few
V: TRBV20-1
J: TRBJ2-7
D: NA
DNA: TGCAGTGCTAGAGTAACAGGGCAATTGACCTACGAGCAGTACTTC
CDR3: CSARVTGQLTYEQYF

size: once
V: TRBV10-3
J: TRBJ2-7
D: TRBD1
DNA: TGTGCCATCAGTCTCCGGGACAGGGGGACCTACGAGCAGTACTTC
CDR3: CAISLRDRGTYEQYF

size: NA
V: TRBV29-1
J: TRBJ1-1
D: NA
DNA: TGCAGCGTGCACAGGGACCGGGGAGCTTTCTTT
CDR3: CSVHRDRGAFF

size: many
V: TRBV7-8
J: TRBJ2-7
D: TRBD2
DNA: TGTGCCAGCAGCTCGCGGGAGGGCTACGAGCAGTACTTC
CDR3: CASSSREGYEQYF

size: many
V: TRBV20-1
J: TRBJ1-1
D: NA
DNA: TGCAGTGCTAGAGTGAGGGACATGGGATTCACTGAAGCTTTCTTT
CDR3: CSARVRDMGFTEAFF

size: NA
V: TRBV11-3
J: TRBJ2-5
D: TRBD1
DNA: TGTGCCAGCAGCTCAAGAACAGGGGGCCAAGAGACCCTGTACTTC
CDR3: CASSSRTGGQETLYF

size: NA
V: TRBV2
J: TRBJ2-5
D: NA
DNA: TGTGCCAGCAGTGAAGACAGGGCCCAAGAGGCCCAGTACTTC
CDR3: CASSEDRAQEAQYF

size: few
V: TRBV7-9
J: TRBJ2-2
D: TRBD2
DNA: TGTGCCAGCAGCTGGGTCCGGGACTATTGGTCTGGGGAGCTGTTTTTT
CDR3: CASSWVRDYWSGELFF

size: NA
V: TRBV2
J: TRBJ2-5
D: TRBD1
DNA: TGTGCCAGCAGGGACAGGCAGACCCAGTACTTC
CDR3: CASRDRQTQYF

size: many
V: TRBV2
J: TRBJ1-4
D: NA
DNA: TGTGCCAGCAGTGAAACTACAACTAATGAAAAACTGTTTTTT
CDR3: CASSETTTNEKLFF

size: NA
V: TRBV10-3
J: TRBJ2-7
D: TRBD2
DNA: TGTGCCACTCAGCGGGAGACGGTCTACGAGCAGTACTTC
CDR3: CATQRETVYEQYF

size: many
V: TRBV9
J: TRBJ2-2
D: NA
DNA: TGTGCCAGCAGCGTAGCGGCCACCGGGGAGCTGTTTTTT
CDR3: CASSVAATGELFF

size: NA
V: TRBV29-1
J: TRBJ1-2
D: NA
DNA: TGCAGCGTTGTTTCAGGGGACTATGGCTACACCTTC
CDR3: CSVVSGDYGYTF

size: few
V: TRBV7-8
J: TRBJ2-2
D: NA
DNA: TGTGCCAGCAGGAACAGGGCCGGGGAGCTGTTTTTT
CDR3: CASRNRAGELFF

size: few
V: TRBV5-1
J: TRBJ1-2
D: NA
DNA: TGCGCCAGCAGCTTGGCCGGAACGGCAATCTATGGAGGCTACACCTTC
CDR3: CASSLAGTAIYGGYTF

size: NA
V: TRBV12-3/TRBV12-4
J: TRBJ1-6
D: NA
DNA: TGTGCCAGCAGTTTAAAGGAGGGAACACCCCTCCACTTT
CDR3: CASSLKEGTPLHF

size: few
V: TRBV20-1
J: TRBJ2-5
D: NA
DNA: TGCAGTGCGAGCCCGGGACGGCAAGAGACCCAGTACTTC
CDR3: CSASPGRQETQYF

size: NA
V: TRBV12-3/TRBV12-4
J: TRBJ1-2
D: NA
DNA: TGTGCCAGCAGTTTACCGAGGGGCAACTATGGCTACACCTTC
CDR3: CASSLPRGNYGYTF

size: NA
V: TRBV30
J: TRBJ2-7
D: NA
DNA: TGTGCCTGGAGTGCGGGACGACGGACCTACGAGCAGTACTTC
CDR3: CAWSAGRRTYEQYF

size: few
V: TRBV7-9
J: TRBJ2-7
D: NA
DNA: TGTGCCAGCAGCTTAGACCTCCCCGGCTACGAGCAGTACTTC
CDR3: CASSLDLPGYEQYF

size: NA
V: TRBV25-1
J: TRBJ1-1
D: TRBD1
DNA: TGTGCCAGCAGTTTATGGGGACAGGGGAACACTGAAGCTTTCTTT
CDR3: CASSLWGQGNTEAFF

size: many
V: TRBV7-2
J: TRBJ2-7
D: NA
DNA: TGTGCCAGCAGCTTAAATCGCGGGATCATGGGCGAGCAGTACTTC
CDR3: CASSLNRGIMGEQYF

size: NA
V: TRBV10-3
J: TRBJ1-3
D: NA
DNA: TGTGCCAGCAGGAACAGCTACTCTGGAAACACCATATATTTT
CDR3: CASRNSYSGNTIYF

size: NA
V: TRBV24-1
J: TRBJ2-5
D: NA
DNA: TGTGCCACCAGTGATTACAGGGTGCAAGAGACCCAGTACTTC
CDR3: CATSDYRVQETQYF

size: NA
V: TRBV5-5
J: TRBJ1-2
D: NA
DNA: TGTGCCAGCAGCCCCAGGGATGACAATGGCTACACCTTC
CDR3: CASSPRDDNGYTF

size: few
V: TRBV6-5
J: TRBJ1-2
D: TRBD1
DNA: TGTGCCAGCAGAACGACAGGGTATAACTATGGCTACACCTTC
CDR3: CASRTTGYNYGYTF

size: NA
V: TRBV20-1
J: TRBJ2-5
D: NA
DNA: TGCAGTGCCACCAGTGAGGCGACGGAGACCCAGTACTTC
CDR3: CSATSEATETQYF

size: few
V: TRBV24-1
J: TRBJ1-1
D: NA
DNA: TGTGCCACCGAGTTCCCGGGACACCCGAACACTGAAGCTTTCTTT
CDR3: CATEFPGHPNTEAFF

size: NA
V: TRBV6-4
J: TRBJ1-2
D: NA
DNA: TGTGCCAGCAGTGACCCCACCTTGAGAGGAGGTGGCTACACCTTC
CDR3: CASSDPTLRGGGYTF

size: many
V: TRBV7-2
J: TRBJ2-7
D: NA
DNA: TGTGCCAGCAGCGAAGGGCTAGCGAACTACGAGCAGTACTTC
CDR3: CASSEGLANYEQYF

size: NA
V: TRBV20-1
J: TRBJ1-5
D: NA
DNA: TGCAGTGCTAGAGATAACTGGGACATTCAGCCCCAGCATTTT
CDR3: CSARDNWDIQPQHF

size: few
V: TRBV7-9
J: TRBJ1-4
D: TRBD1
DNA: TGTGCCAGCAGCCAGGGACAGGGGGCGATAAGAGAAAAACTGTTTTTT
CDR3: CASSQGQGAIREKLFF

size: few
V: TRBV19
J: TRBJ2-7
D: NA
DNA: TGTGCCACCAACGACCCAAACTCCTACGAGCAGTACTTC
CDR3: CATNDPNSYEQYF